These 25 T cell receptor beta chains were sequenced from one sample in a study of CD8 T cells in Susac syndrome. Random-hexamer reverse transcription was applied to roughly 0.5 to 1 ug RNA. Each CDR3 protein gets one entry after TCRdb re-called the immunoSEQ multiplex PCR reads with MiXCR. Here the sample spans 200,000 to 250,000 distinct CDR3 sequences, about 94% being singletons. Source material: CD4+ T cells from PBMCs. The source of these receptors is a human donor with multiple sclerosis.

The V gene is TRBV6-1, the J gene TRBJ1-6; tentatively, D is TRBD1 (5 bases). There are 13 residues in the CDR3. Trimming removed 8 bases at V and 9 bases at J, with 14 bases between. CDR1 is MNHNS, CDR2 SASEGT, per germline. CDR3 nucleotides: TGTGCCAGCGGAATGGGGGGTGGTTCACCCCTCCACTTT. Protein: CASGMGGGSPLHF.

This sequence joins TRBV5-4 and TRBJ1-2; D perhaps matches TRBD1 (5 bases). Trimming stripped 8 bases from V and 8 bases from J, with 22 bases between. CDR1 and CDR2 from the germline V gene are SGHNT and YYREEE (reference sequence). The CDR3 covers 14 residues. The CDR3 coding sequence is TGTGCCAGTCTAAGACCGGGACTTTCCACAGGCTACACCTTC. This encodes CASLRPGLSTGYTF.

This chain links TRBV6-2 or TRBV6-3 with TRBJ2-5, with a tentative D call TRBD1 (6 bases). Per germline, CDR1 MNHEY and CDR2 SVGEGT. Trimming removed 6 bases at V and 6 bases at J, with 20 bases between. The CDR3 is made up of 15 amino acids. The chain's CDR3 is CASSYHRVALQTQYF. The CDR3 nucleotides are TGTGCCAGCAGCTACCACAGGGTCGCTCTGCAGACCCAGTACTTC.

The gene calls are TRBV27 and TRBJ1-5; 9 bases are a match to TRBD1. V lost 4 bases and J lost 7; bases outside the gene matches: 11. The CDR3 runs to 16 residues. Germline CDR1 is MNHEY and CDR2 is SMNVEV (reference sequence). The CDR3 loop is CASSSTSGTGLQPQHF. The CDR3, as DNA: TGTGCCAGCAGTTCAACCTCCGGGACAGGGCTCCAGCCCCAGCATTTT.

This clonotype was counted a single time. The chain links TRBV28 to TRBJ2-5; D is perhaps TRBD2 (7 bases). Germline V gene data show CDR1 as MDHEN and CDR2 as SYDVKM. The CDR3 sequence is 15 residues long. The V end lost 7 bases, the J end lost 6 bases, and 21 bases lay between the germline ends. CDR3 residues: CASILGGGGRKTQYF. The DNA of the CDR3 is TGTGCCAGCATCTTAGGAGGGGGGGGACGAAAGACCCAGTACTTC.

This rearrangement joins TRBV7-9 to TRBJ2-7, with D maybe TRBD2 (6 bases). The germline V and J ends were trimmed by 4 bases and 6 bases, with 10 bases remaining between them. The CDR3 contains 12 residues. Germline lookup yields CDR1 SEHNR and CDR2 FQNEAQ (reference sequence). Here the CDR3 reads CASSWGVGEQYF. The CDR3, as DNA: TGTGCCAGCAGCTGGGGGGTCGGCGAGCAGTACTTC.

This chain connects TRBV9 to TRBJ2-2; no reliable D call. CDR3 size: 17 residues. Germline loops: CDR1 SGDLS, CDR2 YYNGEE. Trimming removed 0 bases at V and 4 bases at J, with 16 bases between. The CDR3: CASSVGGPHVVTGELFF. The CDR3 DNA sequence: TGTGCCAGCAGCGTAGGAGGTCCACACGTCGTCACCGGGGAGCTGTTTTTT.

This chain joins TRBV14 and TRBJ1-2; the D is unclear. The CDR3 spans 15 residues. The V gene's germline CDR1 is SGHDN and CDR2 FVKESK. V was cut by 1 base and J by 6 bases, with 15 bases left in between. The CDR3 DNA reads TGTGCCAGCAGCCAAGGGGGTTTCGGGTCGGATGGCTACACCTTC. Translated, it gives CASSQGGFGSDGYTF.

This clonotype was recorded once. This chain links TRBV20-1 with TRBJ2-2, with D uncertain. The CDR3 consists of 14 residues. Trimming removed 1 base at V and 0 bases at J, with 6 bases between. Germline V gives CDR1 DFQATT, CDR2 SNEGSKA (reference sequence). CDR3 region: CSARGAANTGELFF. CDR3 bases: TGCAGTGCTAGAGGTGCCGCGAACACCGGGGAGCTGTTTTTT.

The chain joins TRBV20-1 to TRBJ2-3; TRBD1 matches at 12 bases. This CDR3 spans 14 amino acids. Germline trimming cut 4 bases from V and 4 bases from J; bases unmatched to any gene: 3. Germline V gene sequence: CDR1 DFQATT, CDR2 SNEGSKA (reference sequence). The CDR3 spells CSAMGQGAADTQYF. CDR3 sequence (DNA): TGCAGTGCTATGGGACAGGGGGCGGCAGATACGCAGTATTTT.

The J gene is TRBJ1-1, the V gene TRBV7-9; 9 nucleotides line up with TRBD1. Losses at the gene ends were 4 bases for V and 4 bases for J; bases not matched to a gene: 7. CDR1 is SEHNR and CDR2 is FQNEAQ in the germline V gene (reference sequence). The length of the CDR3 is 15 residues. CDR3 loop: CASSSLGTGTTEAFF. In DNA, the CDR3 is TGTGCCAGCAGCTCCCTGGGGACAGGGACCACTGAAGCTTTCTTT.

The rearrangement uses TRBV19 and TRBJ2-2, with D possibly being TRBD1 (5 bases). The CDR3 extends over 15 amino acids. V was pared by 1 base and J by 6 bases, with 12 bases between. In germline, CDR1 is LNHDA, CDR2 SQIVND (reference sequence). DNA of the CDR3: TGTGCCAGTAGTATAGGGGGCGCTATCCCCGGGGAGCTGTTTTTT. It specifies CASSIGGAIPGELFF.

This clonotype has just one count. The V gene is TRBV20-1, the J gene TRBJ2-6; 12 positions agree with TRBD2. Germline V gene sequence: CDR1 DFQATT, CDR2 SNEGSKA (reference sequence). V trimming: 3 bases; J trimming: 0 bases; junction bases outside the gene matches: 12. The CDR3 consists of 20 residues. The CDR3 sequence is CSASGLAGSRGTSGANVLTF. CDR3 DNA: TGCAGTGCTAGCGGACTAGCGGGGAGTCGGGGAACCTCTGGGGCCAACGTCCTGACTTTC.

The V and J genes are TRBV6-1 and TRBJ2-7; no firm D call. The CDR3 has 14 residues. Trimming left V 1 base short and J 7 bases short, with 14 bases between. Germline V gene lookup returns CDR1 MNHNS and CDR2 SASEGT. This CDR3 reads CASSEVSNSREQYV. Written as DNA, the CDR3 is TGTGCCAGCAGTGAAGTCTCAAACTCCAGGGAGCAGTACGTC.

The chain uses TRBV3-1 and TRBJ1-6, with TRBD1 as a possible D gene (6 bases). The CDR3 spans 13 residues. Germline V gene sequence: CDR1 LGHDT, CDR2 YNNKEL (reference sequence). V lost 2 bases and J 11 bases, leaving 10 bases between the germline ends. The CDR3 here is CASSQPQGTPLHF. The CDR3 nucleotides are TGTGCCAGCAGCCAACCACAGGGTACACCCCTCCACTTT.

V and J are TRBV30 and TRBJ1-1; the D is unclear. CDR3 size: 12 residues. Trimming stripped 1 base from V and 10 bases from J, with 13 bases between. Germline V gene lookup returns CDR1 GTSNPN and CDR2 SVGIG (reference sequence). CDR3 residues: CAWSGTARGAFF. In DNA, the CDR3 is TGTGCCTGGAGTGGCACGGCACGGGGAGCTTTCTTT.

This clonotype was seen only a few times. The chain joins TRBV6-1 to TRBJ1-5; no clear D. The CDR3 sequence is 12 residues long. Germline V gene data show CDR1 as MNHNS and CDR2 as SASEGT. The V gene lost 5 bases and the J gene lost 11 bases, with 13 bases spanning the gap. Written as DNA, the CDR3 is TGTGCCAGCAGTCTTGCGGCCACGGCCCAGCATTTT. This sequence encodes CASSLAATAQHF.

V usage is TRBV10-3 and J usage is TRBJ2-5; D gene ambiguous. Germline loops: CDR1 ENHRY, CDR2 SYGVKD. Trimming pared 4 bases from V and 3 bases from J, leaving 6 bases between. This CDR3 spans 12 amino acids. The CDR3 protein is CAISGMKETQYF. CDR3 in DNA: TGTGCCATCAGTGGGATGAAAGAGACCCAGTACTTC.

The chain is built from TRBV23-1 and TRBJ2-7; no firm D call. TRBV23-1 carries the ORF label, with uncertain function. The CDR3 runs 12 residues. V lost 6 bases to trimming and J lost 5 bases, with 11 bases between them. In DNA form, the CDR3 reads TGCGCCAGCAGCGCCGTTCGGCACGAGCAGTACTTC. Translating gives CASSAVRHEQYF.

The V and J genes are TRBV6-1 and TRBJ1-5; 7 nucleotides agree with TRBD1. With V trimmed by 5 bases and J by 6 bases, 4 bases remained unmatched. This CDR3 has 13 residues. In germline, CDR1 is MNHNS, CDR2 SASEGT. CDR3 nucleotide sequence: TGTGCCAGCAGTACAGGGGAAAGTCAGCCCCAGCATTTT. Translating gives CASSTGESQPQHF.

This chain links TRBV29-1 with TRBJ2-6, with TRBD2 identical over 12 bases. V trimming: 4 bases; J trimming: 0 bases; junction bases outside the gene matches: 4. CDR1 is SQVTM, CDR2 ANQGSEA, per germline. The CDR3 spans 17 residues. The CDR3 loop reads CSVAQLAGGSGANVLTF. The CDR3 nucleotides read TGCAGCGTTGCCCAACTAGCGGGGGGCTCTGGGGCCAACGTCCTGACTTTC.

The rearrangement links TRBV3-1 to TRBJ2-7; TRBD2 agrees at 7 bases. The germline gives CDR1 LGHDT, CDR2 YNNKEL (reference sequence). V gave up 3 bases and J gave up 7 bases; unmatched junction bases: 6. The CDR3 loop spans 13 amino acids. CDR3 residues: CASSQGRGLEQYV. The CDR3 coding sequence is TGTGCCAGCAGCCAGGGTAGGGGACTAGAGCAGTACGTC.

DNA for the CDR3: TGTGCCAGCAGCACCGGGGGACAGCCTCACACAGATACGCAGTATTTT. It yields the protein CASSTGGQPHTDTQYF. This rearrangement joins TRBV11-3 to TRBJ2-3, with D possibly being TRBD1 (7 bases). This CDR3 is built from 16 residues. V lost 5 bases and J lost 2, with 17 bases in between. Germline V gene data show CDR1 as SGHNT and CDR2 as YENEEA.

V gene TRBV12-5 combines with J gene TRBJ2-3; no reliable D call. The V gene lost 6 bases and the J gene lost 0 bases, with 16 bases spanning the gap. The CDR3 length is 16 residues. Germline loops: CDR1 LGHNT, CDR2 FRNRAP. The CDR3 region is CASGPSRASSTDTQYF. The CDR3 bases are TGTGCTAGTGGACCCTCCCGGGCAAGTAGCACAGATACGCAGTATTTT. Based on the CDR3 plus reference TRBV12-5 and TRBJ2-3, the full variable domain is DARVTQTPRHKVTEMGQEVTMRCQPILGHNTVFWYRQTMMQGLELLAYFRNRAPLDDSGMPKDRFSAEMPDATLATLKIQPSEPRDSAVYFCASGPSRASSTDTQYFGPGTRLTVL.

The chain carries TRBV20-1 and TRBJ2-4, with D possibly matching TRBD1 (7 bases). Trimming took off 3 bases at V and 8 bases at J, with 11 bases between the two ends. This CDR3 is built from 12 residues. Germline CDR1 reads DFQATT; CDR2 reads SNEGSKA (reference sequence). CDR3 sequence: CSASGRGDIQYF. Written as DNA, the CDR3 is TGCAGTGCTAGCGGCAGGGGGGACATTCAGTACTTC.